The 32 T cell receptor beta chains reported below all come from one sample, sequenced in a study of T cells in women clearing cervical HPV infection. Sequencing used immunoSEQ multiplex PCR; TCRdb keeps in-frame clones, though not all of them. The specimen's table records around 23,000 clones. The specimen sequenced was blood buffy coat. The receptor set was obtained from a woman between 18 and 70 years old with a cervical HPV16 infection that either progressed to CIN3+ or cleared (not recorded which).

The CDR3 sequence: CASSRPEYGLYGYTF. CDR3 DNA (partial): TGTGCCAGCTCACGGCCGGAATACGGACTTTATGGC. V usage is TRBV18 and J usage is TRBJ1-2, with unresolved D. From the germline J gene comes the end of the CDR3, since the read stops 3 residues before it. Germline CDR1 KGHSH, CDR2 LQKENI. V lost 4 bases, J lost 5 bases, and 17 bases lay in between. This CDR3 spans 15 amino acids.

Of note for this clone: The DNA ends 3 residues before the CDR3 does, and the rest of the CDR3 is filled in from the germline J gene. This chain links TRBV10-3 with TRBJ2-7; D is possibly TRBD1 (7 bases). Trimming pared 6 bases from V and 5 bases from J, leaving 23 bases between. The CDR3 extends over 16 amino acids. Per the germline V gene, CDR1 is ENHRY and CDR2 is SYGVKD. The CDR3 loop reads CAIRQGGTDPSHEQYF. The part of the CDR3 DNA that was read is TGTGCCATCAGACAAGGGGGGACAGACCCTTCCCACGAG.

Remarks on this clone: A junction boundary mismatches the germline segment, possibly from a read error. The read terminates 3 residues before the CDR3 end, so the remaining end is supplied by the germline J gene. Additional DNA sequences in this sample encode the identical CDR3. The chain joins TRBV11-2 to TRBJ1-3; possibly TRBD1 for D (5 bases). CDR1 SGHAT and CDR2 FQNNGV come from the germline V gene. The CDR3 covers 14 residues. The CDR3 reads CASCYSGGENTIYF. The part of the CDR3 DNA that was read is TGTGCCAGCTGCTACTCGGGGGGGGAAAACACA.

In regard to this clone: The CDR3 extends 3 residues past the end of the read, so its final part is completed from the germline J gene. The chain uses TRBV7-9 and TRBJ2-4; D unresolved. The germline CDR1 and CDR2 sequences are SEHNR and FQNEAQ (reference sequence). The CDR3 length is 14 residues. The CDR3: CASSFPNNNYGQYF. The sequenced CDR3 bases are TGTGCCAGCAGCTTCCCAAATAATAACTATGGT.

Notes on this clone: The missing CDR3 end, 3 residues past where the read stops, is filled in from the germline J gene. This chain connects TRBV10-3 to TRBJ2-3, with D possibly matching TRBD1 (6 bases). This CDR3 contains 15 residues. The germline V gene encodes CDR1 ENHRY and CDR2 SYGVKD. Trimming removed 0 bases at V and 6 bases at J, with 13 bases between. The sequenced CDR3 bases are TGTGCCATCAGTGAGTCCCGGGACACAACGGATACG. Its translation is CAISESRDTTDT. The entire CDR3 protein reads CAISESRDTTDTQYF.

In the case of this clone: From the germline J gene comes the end of the CDR3, since the read stops 3 residues before it. This sequence joins TRBV29-1 and TRBJ1-1; maybe TRBD1 (5 bases). V lost 3 bases and J 3 bases, leaving 8 bases between the germline ends. This CDR3 is 12 amino acids long. CDR1 and CDR2 from the germline V gene are SQVTM and ANQGSEA. Incomplete CDR3 DNA: TGCAGCGTTGACAGGGCATACACTGAA. This encodes CSVDRAYTE. The whole CDR3 is CSVDRAYTEAFF.

Notes on this clone: Read coverage stops 3 residues before the CDR3 terminus; the germline J gene supplies the remainder. The V gene is TRBV18, the J gene TRBJ1-5; the D is unclear. Between the trimmed V and J ends, which lost 0 bases and 7 bases, there was a span of 13 bases. Germline values: CDR1 KGHSH, CDR2 LQKENI. This CDR3 has 15 amino acids. The CDR3 loop reads CASSPPLQNGQPQHF. CDR3 DNA (partial): TGTGCCAGCTCACCACCGTTACAGAACGGACAGCCC.

With respect to this clone: With the read ending 3 residues before the CDR3 end, the germline J gene is used to fill in that end. This chain joins TRBV7-3 and TRBJ1-1; TRBD1 matches at 9 bases. The CDR3 totals 13 residues. Germline CDR1 reads SGHTA; CDR2 reads FQGTGA. CDR3 protein: CASSSRQGVKAFF. The CDR3 bases that were read are TGTGCCAGCAGCTCTAGACAGGGGGTCAAG.

About this clone: The read halts 3 residues ahead of the CDR3 end, with the missing end drawn from the germline J gene. The J gene is TRBJ2-7, the V gene TRBV2; D might be TRBD1 or TRBD2, each matching 5 bases. V lost 9 bases, J lost 0 bases, and 12 bases lay in between. This CDR3 region has 13 residues. Germline V gene lookup returns CDR1 SNHLY and CDR2 FYNNEI. The chain's CDR3 is CASSREPSYEQYF. Partial CDR3 DNA: TGTGCCAGTTCCAGGGAGCCCTCCTACGAG.

As for this clone: The read halts 3 residues ahead of the CDR3 end, with the missing end drawn from the germline J gene. The genes are TRBV7-3 and TRBJ2-1; no clear D gene. V was shortened by 5 bases and J by 0 bases, with 11 bases between the two germline ends. This CDR3 is 15 amino acids long. In germline, CDR1 is SGHTA, CDR2 FQGTGA. CDR3 in amino acids: CASSLTTSSYNEQFF. The CDR3 bases that were read are TGTGCCAGCAGCCTGACAACGAGCTCCTACAATGAG. The full variable domain, in which reference TRBV7-3 and TRBJ2-1 provide the parts outside the CDR3, is GAGVSQTPSNKVTEKGKYVELRCDPISGHTALYWYRQSLGQGPEFLIYFQGTGAADDSGLPNDRFFAVRPEGSVSTLKIQRTERGDSAVYLCASSLTTSSYNEQFFGPGTRLTVL.

Note on this clone: Read sequence stops 3 residues before the CDR3 end, and the germline J gene provides the missing end. The chain employs TRBV30 and TRBJ2-3; D may be TRBD1 (6 bases). The CDR3 loop spans 15 amino acids. Germline CDR1 and CDR2: GTSNPN and SVGIG (reference sequence). The CDR3: CAWSAVGASQETQYF. The CDR3 bases that were read are TGTGCCTGGAGCGCCGTGGGGGCTTCCCAAGAGACG. The variable domain in full, completed from reference TRBV30 and TRBJ2-3, reads SQTIHQWPATLVQPVGSPLSLECTVEGTSNPNLYWYRQAAGRGLQLLFYSVGIGQISSEVPQNLSASRPQDRQFILSSKKLLLSDSGFYLCAWSAVGASQETQYFGPGTRLTVL.

Worth noting for this clone: A read error may account for a junction end that differs from germline. The CDR3 end falls 3 residues outside the read, so it is completed with the germline J gene. The V gene is TRBV4-2, the J gene TRBJ2-3, with no clear D. The CDR3 sequence is 16 residues long. CDR1 and CDR2 (germline): LGHNA, YNFKEQ. CDR3 DNA (partial): TGCGCCAGCAGCCAAGACTCGACTCCTAGCACAGATACG. This translates into CASSQDSTPSTDT. The whole CDR3 region reads CASSQDSTPSTDTQYF.

For this clone: Read sequence stops 3 residues before the CDR3 end, and the germline J gene provides the missing end. The chain uses TRBV20-1 and TRBJ2-1; 10 bases agree with TRBD2. Germline lookup yields CDR1 DFQATT and CDR2 SNEGSKA (reference sequence). V was clipped by 3 bases and J by 8 bases; unmatched bases: 7. This CDR3 comprises 14 residues. The covered CDR3 bases are TGCAGTGCTAGGAGGGGACTAGCGACCGATGAG. Protein product: CSARRGLATDE. The whole CDR3 reads CSARRGLATDEQFF.

Points on this clone: The read terminates 3 residues before the CDR3 end, so the remaining end is supplied by the germline J gene. This chain connects TRBV19 to TRBJ2-3; tentatively, D is TRBD1 or TRBD2 (7 bases each). Trimming pared 0 bases from V and 2 bases from J, leaving 21 bases between. This CDR3 has 19 residues. CDR1 and CDR2 from the germline V gene are LNHDA and SQIVND (reference sequence). The CDR3 loop is CASSIDRPIGEGATDTQYF. The CDR3 DNA, read in part, is TGTGCCAGTAGTATAGATCGGCCTATAGGGGAGGGGGCCACAGATACG.

Turning to this clone: The read halts 3 residues ahead of the CDR3 end, with the missing end drawn from the germline J gene. The V and J genes are TRBV7-9 and TRBJ1-2; 7 bases match TRBD1. The CDR3 is made up of 13 amino acids. Per germline, CDR1 SEHNR and CDR2 FQNEAQ (reference sequence). V was pared by 5 bases and J by 6 bases, with 6 bases of the junction left unmatched. The CDR3 bases that were read are TGTGCCAGCAGCCGGGACAGTTCCAATGGC. Encoded protein: CASSRDSSNG. The whole CDR3 is CASSRDSSNGYTF.

A note on this clone: The read ends 3 residues early relative to the CDR3; the germline J gene fills the gap. The rearrangement uses TRBV6-2 or TRBV6-3 and TRBJ2-1; D not resolved. This CDR3 has 13 residues. V dropped 1 base and J dropped 7 bases, with 8 bases sitting between them. Germline V gives CDR1 MNHEY, CDR2 SVGEGT. This CDR3 is CASSYLAENEQFF. The covered CDR3 bases are TGTGCCAGCAGTTACTTAGCAGAGAATGAG.

With regard to this clone: The CDR3 is cut off 3 residues early in the read; its end comes from the germline J gene. The genes are TRBV18 and TRBJ2-2, with D unresolved. The germline V and J ends were trimmed by 8 bases and 4 bases, with 17 bases remaining between them. This CDR3 comprises 15 residues. Germline assignment: CDR1 KGHSH and CDR2 LQKENI. Partial CDR3 DNA: TGTGCCAGCGCACGAGGCGGAACCCTCACCGGGGAG. It specifies CASARGGTLTGE. The whole CDR3 protein reads CASARGGTLTGELFF. Filled out from reference TRBV18 and TRBJ2-2, the complete variable domain reads NAGVMQNPRHLVRRRGQEARLRCSPMKGHSHVYWYRQLPEEGLKFMVYLQKENIIDESGMPKERFSAEFPKEGPSILRIQQVVRGDSAAYFCASARGGTLTGELFFGEGSRLTVL.

On this clone: The DNA ends 3 residues before the CDR3 does, and the rest of the CDR3 is filled in from the germline J gene. This chain joins TRBV30 and TRBJ2-2; D might be TRBD1 (5 bases). This CDR3 is 13 amino acids long. Germline-derived CDR1 and CDR2 are GTSNPN and SVGIG (reference sequence). This chain's CDR3 is CAWTDSGNEKLFF. The CDR3 DNA, read in part, is TGTGCCTGGACTGACAGTGGGAATGAAAAG. Full variable domain (outside the CDR3, taken from reference TRBV30 and TRBJ2-2): SQTIHQWPATLVQPVGSPLSLECTVEGTSNPNLYWYRQAAGRGLQLLFYSVGIGQISSEVPQNLSASRPQDRQFILSSKKLLLSDSGFYLCAWTDSGNEKLFFGEGSRLTVL.

Points on this clone: The read is 3 residues too short to cover the CDR3 end, so that end is filled in from the germline J gene. The chain links TRBV20-1 to TRBJ1-2; 9 positions match TRBD1. Unmatched junction bases numbered 3, after V lost 1 base and J lost 6 bases. In germline, CDR1 is DFQATT, CDR2 SNEGSKA (reference sequence). The CDR3 is made up of 13 amino acids. This chain's CDR3 is CSARAQGADGYTF. The covered CDR3 bases are TGCAGTGCTAGAGCACAGGGGGCAGATGGC.

About this clone: Read data end 3 residues before the CDR3 end; the end is taken from the germline J gene. The rearrangement joins TRBV7-9 to TRBJ1-1; the D is unclear. Trimming shortened V by 3 bases and J by 0 bases, and 5 bases separated the two germline ends. Per the germline V gene, CDR1 is SEHNR and CDR2 is FQNEAQ (reference sequence). The CDR3 has 13 amino acids. CDR3 in amino acids: CASSFSVNTEAFF. The CDR3 DNA, read in part, is TGTGCCAGCAGCTTTAGTGTGAACACTGAA.

A remark on this clone: With the read ending 3 residues before the CDR3 end, the germline J gene is used to fill in that end. J is TRBJ2-2 and V is TRBV20-1; TRBD1 matches at 10 bases. CDR3 size: 15 residues. Germline CDR1 DFQATT, CDR2 SNEGSKA (reference sequence). The CDR3 DNA, read in part, is TGCAGTGCTCCTATCCCGGGACAGGGGAATTCACCG. It is translated as CSAPIPGQGNSP. The entire CDR3 is CSAPIPGQGNSPLFF.

As for this clone: The read comes to an end 3 residues before the CDR3 does, leaving the germline J gene to fill in the end. The rearrangement uses TRBV6-4 and TRBJ2-7; no clear D gene. The CDR3 is 15 amino acids. The V gene's germline CDR1 is MRHNA and CDR2 SNTAGT. The V and J ends lost 4 bases and 4 bases respectively, with 17 bases between them. Incomplete CDR3 DNA: TGTGCCAGCAGTGTGTCCGAACTACGAACGTACGAG. It specifies CASSVSELRTYE. From start to end, the CDR3 is CASSVSELRTYEQYF.

The sequenced part of the CDR3 DNA is TGTGCCAGCAGCTTATACAGGCAAAATAATTCACCA. This translates into CASSLYRQNNSP. The entire CDR3 is CASSLYRQNNSPLFF. The chain links TRBV7-9 to TRBJ1-4; D possibly corresponds to TRBD1 (5 bases). With the read ending 3 residues before the CDR3 end, the germline J gene is used to fill in that end. The CDR3 is 15 residues long. Per the germline V gene, CDR1 is SEHNR and CDR2 is FQNEAQ (reference sequence). The variable domain in full, completed from reference TRBV7-9 and TRBJ1-4, reads DTGVSQNPRHKITKRGQNVTFRCDPISEHNRLYWYRQTLGQGPEFLTYFQNEAQLEKSRLLSDRFSAERPKGSFSTLEIQRTEQGDSAMYLCASSLYRQNNSPLFFGSGTQLSVL.

On this clone: The read ends 3 residues shy of where the CDR3 ends; the end is completed using the germline J gene. J is TRBJ1-4 and V is TRBV19; D is ambiguous. Trimming took 7 bases from V and 1 from J, leaving 7 bases between them. Germline V gives CDR1 LNHDA, CDR2 SQIVND (reference sequence). This CDR3 is 13 amino acids long. Incomplete CDR3 DNA: TGTGCCAGTAAGCGGAGAACTAATGAAAAA. Translating gives CASKRRTNEK. Given in full, the CDR3 is CASKRRTNEKLFF. Together with reference TRBV19 and TRBJ1-4, the CDR3 gives the full variable domain: DGGITQSPKYLFRKEGQNVTLSCEQNLNHDAMYWYRQDPGQGLRLIYYSQIVNDFQKGDIAEGYSVSREKKESFPLTVTSAQKNPTAFYLCASKRRTNEKLFFGSGTQLSVL.

Concerning this clone itself: Read coverage stops 3 residues before the CDR3 terminus; the germline J gene supplies the remainder. The rearrangement joins TRBV20-1 to TRBJ2-5, with TRBD1 identical over 8 bases. The CDR3 contains 15 residues. V gave up 6 bases and J gave up 4 bases; unmatched junction bases: 13. Germline V gene sequence: CDR1 DFQATT, CDR2 SNEGSKA (reference sequence). The CDR3 bases that were read are TGCAGTGCCCTAAACCCACAGGGGGTGAGAGAGACC. Its translation: CSALNPQGVRET. The complete CDR3 protein is CSALNPQGVRETQYF.

A remark on this clone: The read terminates 3 residues ahead of where the CDR3 ends, so the germline J gene completes it. V and J are TRBV5-6 and TRBJ2-3; unclear D gene. CDR3 length equals 14 residues. CDR1 is SGHDT, CDR2 YYEEEE, per germline. CDR3 DNA (partial): TGTGCCAGCAGCTCGAGCATCCTAATCGGGACG. Protein sequence: CASSSSILIGT. Given in full, the CDR3 is CASSSSILIGTQYF.

Turning to this clone: The read ends 3 residues before the CDR3 terminus; that terminus is restored from the germline J gene. The rearrangement uses TRBV20-1 and TRBJ2-5; 11 positions match TRBD2. J was trimmed by 5 bases and V by 6 bases; bases with no gene match: 11. CDR1 is DFQATT, CDR2 SNEGSKA, per germline (reference sequence). This CDR3 has 15 residues. CDR3 sequence: CSAGTSGVPGETQYF. CDR3 DNA (partial): TGCAGTGCAGGGACTAGCGGAGTCCCAGGGGAGACC.

About this clone: The sequence runs out 3 residues before the end of the CDR3; the remainder is reconstructed from the germline J gene. The gene calls are TRBV6-2 or TRBV6-3 and TRBJ2-3; 7 bases agree with TRBD1. Germline V gene data show CDR1 as MNHEY and CDR2 as SVGEGT. This CDR3 comprises 17 residues. CDR3 loop: CATDTIHRGRRNQPQYF. The CDR3 DNA, read in part, is TGTGCCACCGACACCATCCACAGGGGACGTCGCAATCAGCCG.

As regards this clone: Read data end 3 residues before the CDR3 end; the end is taken from the germline J gene. The chain employs TRBV7-2 and TRBJ1-2, with no clear D. The CDR3 is 14 residues long. CDR1 is SGHTA and CDR2 is FQGNSA in the germline V gene. The CDR3 bases that were read are TGTGCCAGCAGCTTAGTTGCGGTGACGCAGGGC. This codes for CASSLVAVTQG. The full CDR3 reads CASSLVAVTQGYTF.

This chain's CDR3 is CAARQGDQPQYF. The sequenced CDR3 bases are TGTGCCGCCAGGCAGGGGGATCAGCCG. The chain combines TRBV6-2 or TRBV6-3 with TRBJ2-3, with 7 bases that match TRBD1. The read ends 3 residues shy of where the CDR3 ends; the end is completed using the germline J gene. CDR1 is MNHEY, CDR2 SVGEGT, per germline. CDR3 length equals 12 residues.

With respect to this clone: Sequencing ends 3 residues short of the CDR3 end; the germline J gene provides the rest. Other DNA sequences within the sample encode an identical CDR3. V and J are TRBV2 and TRBJ1-2; TRBD1 agrees at 7 bases. With 7 bases clipped from V and 2 bases from J, the junction kept 7 bases outside the gene matches. The CDR3 runs 14 residues. Per germline, CDR1 SNHLY and CDR2 FYNNEI. The part of the CDR3 DNA that was read is TGTGCCAGCATCACGCCACAGGGGAACTATGGC. It codes for CASITPQGNYG. The whole CDR3 sequence reads CASITPQGNYGYTF.

In the case of this clone: The germline gene is not matched at one end of the junction; a read error may be the cause. The sequenced fragment ends 3 residues before the CDR3 boundary, so the rest is inferred from the germline J gene. Other nucleotide sequences from this sample produce the same CDR3. The chain combines TRBV18 with TRBJ1-3; 7 nucleotides align to TRBD1. Germline lookup yields CDR1 KGHSH and CDR2 LQKENI. The CDR3 has 15 amino acids. CDR3 loop: CASSLGDSPGNTIYF. The CDR3 DNA, read in part, is TGTGCCAGCTCGCTGGGGGACAGTCCTGGAAACACG.